A selection of T cell receptor beta chains follows, all from one sample in a study of post-analysis software for immune sequencing data. TCRdb analysed the PCR reads with MiXCR anew, one entry per CDR3 protein. This sample has 740,000 or so distinct CDR3 sequences; approximately 53% occur once, and the top ten carry 4.6%. The sequenced sample was blood. The receptor source for this set is a girl aged 5 to 17 with multiple sclerosis. Both conserved end residues are part of each CDR3.

>TRBV12-3/TRBV12-4
CASSRGLAVSYNEQFF
>TRBV5-1
CASSLASENLNYGYTF
>TRBV29-1
CSVGDRAETQYF
>TRBV7-9
CASSLGLAGVFDEQYF
>TRBV29-1
CSVIRGDNEQFF
>TRBV20-1
CSALRDSQEAFF
>TRBV5-5
CASSLGLAVRNIQYF
>TRBV21-1
CASSIPGQGSSTDTQYF
>TRBV30
CAWSLRQGEAFF
>TRBV20-1
CSALRGLGAFF
>TRBV6-6
CASTSRGGLSDTQYF
>TRBV29-1
CSAKTGPSSPLHF
>TRBV7-9
CASSIYGGANVLTF
>TRBV7-8
CASSLAWDSSYEQYF
>TRBV6-5
CASSYSSGQGTNGYTF
>TRBV6-1
CASSDTPSGFCQETQYF
>TRBV27
CASRGHRSYNSPLHF
>TRBV3-1
CASSQGLRGDTQYF
>TRBV12-3/TRBV12-4
CASSPWGEETQYF
>TRBV5-1
CASSLEWNTGELFF
>TRBV20-1
CSAREVGPSYNEQFF
>TRBV7-2
CVSSMGSGTGYEQYF
>TRBV7-9
CASSSLLATELRTEAFF
>TRBV12-3/TRBV12-4
CASSFLRTVPNSTDTQYF
>TRBV6-5
CASSHGQVLYGYTF
>TRBV29-1
CSVEDPDGVSSYEQYF
>TRBV5-1
CASSSGRAMLRGYTF
>TRBV2
CASSEVRANYGYTF
>TRBV29-1
CSVFRDRGIDEQFF
>TRBV4-2
CASSLGQGLDNEQFF
>TRBV15
CATSRDYGPEQFF
>TRBV10-3
CAISEASTDTQYF
>TRBV15
CATSRGPTGHIGTQYF
>TRBV30
CASPTDRGYGYTF
>TRBV6-5
CASSYSPQGRTDTQYF
>TRBV10-3
CAISEREGYGYTF
>TRBV7-3
CASSDGGSTDTQYF